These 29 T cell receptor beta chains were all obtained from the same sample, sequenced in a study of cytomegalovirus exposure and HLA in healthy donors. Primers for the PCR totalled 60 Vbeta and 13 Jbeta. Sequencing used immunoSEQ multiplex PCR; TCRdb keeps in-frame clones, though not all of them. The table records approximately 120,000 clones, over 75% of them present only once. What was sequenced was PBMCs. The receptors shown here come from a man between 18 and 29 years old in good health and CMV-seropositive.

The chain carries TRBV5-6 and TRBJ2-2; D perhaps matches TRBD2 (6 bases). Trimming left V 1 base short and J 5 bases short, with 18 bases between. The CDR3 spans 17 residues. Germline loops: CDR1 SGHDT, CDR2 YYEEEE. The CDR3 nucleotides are TGTGCCAGCAGCTTGTGGTTCGGTTACCGGGAGACCGGGGAGCTGTTTTTT. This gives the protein CASSLWFGYRETGELFF.

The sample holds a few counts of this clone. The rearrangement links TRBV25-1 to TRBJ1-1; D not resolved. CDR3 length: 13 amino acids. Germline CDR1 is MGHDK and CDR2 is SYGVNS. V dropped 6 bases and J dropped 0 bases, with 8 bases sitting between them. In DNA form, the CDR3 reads TGTGCCAGCAGCGAACTAATGAACACTGAAGCTTTCTTT. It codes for CASSELMNTEAFF.

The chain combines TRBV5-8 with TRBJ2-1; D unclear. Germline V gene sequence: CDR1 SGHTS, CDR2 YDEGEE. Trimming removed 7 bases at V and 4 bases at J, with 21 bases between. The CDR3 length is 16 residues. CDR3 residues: CASPVRSVGQYNEQFF. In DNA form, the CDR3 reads TGTGCCAGCCCCGTGAGATCGGTTGGGCAATACAATGAGCAGTTCTTC.

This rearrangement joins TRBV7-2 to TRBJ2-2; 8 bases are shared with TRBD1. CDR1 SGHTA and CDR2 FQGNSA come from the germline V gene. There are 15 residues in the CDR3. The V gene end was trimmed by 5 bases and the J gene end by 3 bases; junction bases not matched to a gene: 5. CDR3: CASSRDRIHTGELFF. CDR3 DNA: TGTGCCAGCAGCCGGGACAGGATACACACCGGGGAGCTGTTTTTT.

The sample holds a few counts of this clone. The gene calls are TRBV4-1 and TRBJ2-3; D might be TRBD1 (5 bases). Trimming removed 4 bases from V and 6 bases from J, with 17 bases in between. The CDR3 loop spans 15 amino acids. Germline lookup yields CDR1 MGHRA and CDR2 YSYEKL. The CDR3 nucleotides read TGCGCCAGCAGCCGGGGCTTCGGGTCTGGGGATACGCAGTATTTT. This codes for CASSRGFGSGDTQYF.

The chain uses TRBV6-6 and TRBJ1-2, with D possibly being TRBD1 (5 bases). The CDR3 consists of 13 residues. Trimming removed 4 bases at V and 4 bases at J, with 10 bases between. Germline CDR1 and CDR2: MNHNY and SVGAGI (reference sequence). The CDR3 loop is CASSSGGTYGYTF. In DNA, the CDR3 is TGTGCCAGCAGTTCGGGGGGGACCTATGGCTACACCTTC.

DNA of the CDR3: TGTGCCAGCAGCTTAGGTTCAGGGGGACGGAGCTCCTACGAGCAGTACTTC. As protein: CASSLGSGGRSSYEQYF. The chain combines TRBV11-2 with TRBJ2-7, with 7 bases lining up with TRBD1. Trimming at V came to 1 base and at J to 0 bases, leaving 9 bases not matched to a gene. This CDR3 comprises 17 residues. Looked up from germline, CDR1 is SGHAT and CDR2 is FQNNGV.

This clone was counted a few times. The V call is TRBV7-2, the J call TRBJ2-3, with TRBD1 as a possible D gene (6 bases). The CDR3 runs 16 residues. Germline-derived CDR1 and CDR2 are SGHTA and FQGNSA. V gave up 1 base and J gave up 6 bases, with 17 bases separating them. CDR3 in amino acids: CASSLEVNRAPDTQYF. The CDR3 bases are TGTGCCAGCAGCTTAGAGGTGAACAGGGCACCCGATACGCAGTATTTT.

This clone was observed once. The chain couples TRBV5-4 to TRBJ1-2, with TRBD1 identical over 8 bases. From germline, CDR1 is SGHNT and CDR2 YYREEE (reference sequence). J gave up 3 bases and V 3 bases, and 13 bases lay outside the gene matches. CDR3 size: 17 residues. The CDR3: CASSSREQGVRDYGYTF. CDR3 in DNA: TGTGCCAGCAGCTCCCGCGAACAGGGGGTCCGGGACTATGGCTACACCTTC. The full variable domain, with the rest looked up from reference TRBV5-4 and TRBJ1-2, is ETGVTQSPTHLIKTRGQQVTLRCSSQSGHNTVSWYQQALGQGPQFIFQYYREEENGRGNFPPRFSGLQFPNYSSELNVNALELDDSALYLCASSSREQGVRDYGYTFGSGTRLTVV.

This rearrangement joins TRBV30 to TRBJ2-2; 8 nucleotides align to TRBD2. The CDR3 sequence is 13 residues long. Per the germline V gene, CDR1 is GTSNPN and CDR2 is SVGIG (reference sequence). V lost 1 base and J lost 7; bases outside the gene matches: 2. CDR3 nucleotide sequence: TGTGCCTGGAGTGGACGGGAGGGCGGGGAGCTGTTTTTT. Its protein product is CAWSGREGGELFF.

As DNA, the CDR3 is TGTGCCAGCAGTCCACGACAGAGTCAAGAGACCCAGTACTTC. Translation gives CASSPRQSQETQYF. The genes are TRBV27 and TRBJ2-5, with D possibly being TRBD1 (5 bases). The germline V gene has CDR1 MNHEY and CDR2 SMNVEV (reference sequence). V was cut by 5 bases and J by 2 bases, with 12 bases left in between. The CDR3 is 14 amino acids.

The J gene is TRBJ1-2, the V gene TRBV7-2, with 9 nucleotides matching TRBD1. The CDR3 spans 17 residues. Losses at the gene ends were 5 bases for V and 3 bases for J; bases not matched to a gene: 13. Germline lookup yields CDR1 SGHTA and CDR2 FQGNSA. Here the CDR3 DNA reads TGTGCCAGCAGCGTCTCCGGGACAGGGATCGATCACTATGGCTACACCTTC. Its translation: CASSVSGTGIDHYGYTF.

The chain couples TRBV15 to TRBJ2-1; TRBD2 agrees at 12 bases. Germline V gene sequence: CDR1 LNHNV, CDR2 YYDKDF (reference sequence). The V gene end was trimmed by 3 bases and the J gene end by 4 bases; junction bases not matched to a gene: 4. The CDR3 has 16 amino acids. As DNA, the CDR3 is TGTGCCACCAGCAGGTCAGGACTAGCGGGGTACAATGAGCAGTTCTTC. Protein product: CATSRSGLAGYNEQFF.

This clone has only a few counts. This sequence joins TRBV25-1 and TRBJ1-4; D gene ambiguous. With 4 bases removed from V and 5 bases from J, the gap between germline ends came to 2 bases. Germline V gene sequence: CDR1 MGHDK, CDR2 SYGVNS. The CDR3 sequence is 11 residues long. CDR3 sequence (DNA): TGTGCCAGCAGTGCGAATGAAAAACTGTTTTTT. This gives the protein CASSANEKLFF.

This CDR3 is CASGLVTGARNTIYF. The CDR3 DNA reads as TGTGCTAGTGGTTTGGTGACAGGGGCCCGAAACACCATATATTTT. V and J are TRBV12-5 and TRBJ1-3; 8 bases line up with TRBD1. V lost 0 bases to trimming and J lost 5 bases; unmatched junction nucleotides: 3. Germline V CDR1 and CDR2: LGHNT, FRNRAP. The CDR3 spans 15 residues.

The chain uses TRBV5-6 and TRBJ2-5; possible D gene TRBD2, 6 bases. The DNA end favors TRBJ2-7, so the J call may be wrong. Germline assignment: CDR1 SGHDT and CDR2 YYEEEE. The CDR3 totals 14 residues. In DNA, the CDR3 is TGTGCCAGCAGCTTGGGGGGGGTCGACTACGAGCAGTACTTC. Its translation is CASSLGGVDYEQYF.

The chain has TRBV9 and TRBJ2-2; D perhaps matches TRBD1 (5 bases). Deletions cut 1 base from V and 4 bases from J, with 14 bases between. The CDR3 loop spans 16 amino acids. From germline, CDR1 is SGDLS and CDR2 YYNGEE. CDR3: CASSVRVGVSTGELFF. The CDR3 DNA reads TGTGCCAGCAGCGTAAGAGTAGGGGTGAGCACCGGGGAGCTGTTTTTT.

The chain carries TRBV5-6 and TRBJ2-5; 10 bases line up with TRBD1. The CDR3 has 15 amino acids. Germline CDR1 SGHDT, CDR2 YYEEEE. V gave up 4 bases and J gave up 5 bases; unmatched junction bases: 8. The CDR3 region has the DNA TGTGCCAGCAGCCTGGACGGACAGGGGGTCGAGACCCAGTACTTC. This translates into CASSLDGQGVETQYF.

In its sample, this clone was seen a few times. CDR3 in DNA: TGTGCCAGCAGCTTATTTGGGCAGGGGGACACTGAAGCTTTCTTT. Amino acids: CASSLFGQGDTEAFF. The chain employs TRBV7-9 and TRBJ1-1, with 7 bases fitting TRBD1. The V and J ends lost 2 bases and 3 bases, in that order; junction bases with no gene match: 6. The germline V gene encodes CDR1 SEHNR and CDR2 FQNEAQ (reference sequence). This CDR3 comprises 15 residues.

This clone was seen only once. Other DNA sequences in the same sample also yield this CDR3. The CDR3 DNA is TGTGCCAGCAGCTTGGAAGAAACAGGGGATGCCGGTTATGGCTACACCTTC. This translates into CASSLEETGDAGYGYTF. The V gene is TRBV5-6, the J gene TRBJ1-2, with TRBD1 matching 7 bases. Germline loops: CDR1 SGHDT, CDR2 YYEEEE. The CDR3 is 17 amino acids. Trimming cost V 0 bases and J 5 bases; bases outside gene matches: 13.

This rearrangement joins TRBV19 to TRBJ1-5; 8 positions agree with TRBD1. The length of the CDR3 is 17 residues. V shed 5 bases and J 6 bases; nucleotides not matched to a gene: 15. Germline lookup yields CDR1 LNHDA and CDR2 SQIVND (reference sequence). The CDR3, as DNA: TGTGCCAGTAGTTGGGCAGGGGGCAAGGTATTAGGTCAGCCCCAGCATTTT. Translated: CASSWAGGKVLGQPQHF.

The CDR3 loop reads CASSLGGVDRRSPLHF. The CDR3 DNA is TGCGCCAGCAGCTTGGGGGGGGTGGACAGGAGATCACCCCTCCACTTT. The chain couples TRBV5-1 to TRBJ1-6, with 7 bases matching TRBD1. Per germline, CDR1 SGHRS and CDR2 YFSETQ. With V trimmed by 0 bases and J by 10 bases, 10 bases remained unmatched. This CDR3 spans 16 amino acids.

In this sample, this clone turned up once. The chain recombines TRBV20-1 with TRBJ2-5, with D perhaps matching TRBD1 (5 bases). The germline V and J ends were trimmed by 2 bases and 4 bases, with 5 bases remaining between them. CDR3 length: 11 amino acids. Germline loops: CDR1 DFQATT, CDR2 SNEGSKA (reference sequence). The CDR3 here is CSARQGETQYF. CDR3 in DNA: TGCAGTGCTAGACAGGGAGAGACCCAGTACTTC.

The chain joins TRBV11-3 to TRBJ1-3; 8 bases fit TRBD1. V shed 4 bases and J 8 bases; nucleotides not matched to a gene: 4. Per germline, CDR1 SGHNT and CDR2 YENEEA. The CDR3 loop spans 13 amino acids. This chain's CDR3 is CASSSDRGHTIYF. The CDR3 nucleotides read TGTGCCAGCAGCTCCGACAGGGGTCACACCATATATTTT.

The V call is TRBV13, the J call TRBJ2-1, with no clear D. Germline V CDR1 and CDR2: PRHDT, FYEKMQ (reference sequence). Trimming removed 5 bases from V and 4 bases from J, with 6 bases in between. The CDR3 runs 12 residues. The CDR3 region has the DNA TGTGCCAGCAGCGTTCAATACAATGAGCAGTTCTTC. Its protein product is CASSVQYNEQFF. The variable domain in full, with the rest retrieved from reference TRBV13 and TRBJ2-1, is AAGVIQSPRHLIKEKRETATLKCYPIPRHDTVYWYQQGPGQDPQFLISFYEKMQSDKGSIPDRFSAQQFSDYHSELNMSSLELGDSALYFCASSVQYNEQFFGPGTRLTVL.

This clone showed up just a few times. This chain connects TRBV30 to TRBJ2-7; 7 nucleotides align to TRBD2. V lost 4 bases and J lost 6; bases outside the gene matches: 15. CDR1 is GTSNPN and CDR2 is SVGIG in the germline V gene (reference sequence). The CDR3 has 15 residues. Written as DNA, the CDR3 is TGTGCCTGGATGAGGGGATTGGGGGGGTCGTCCGAGCAGTACTTC. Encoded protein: CAWMRGLGGSSEQYF.

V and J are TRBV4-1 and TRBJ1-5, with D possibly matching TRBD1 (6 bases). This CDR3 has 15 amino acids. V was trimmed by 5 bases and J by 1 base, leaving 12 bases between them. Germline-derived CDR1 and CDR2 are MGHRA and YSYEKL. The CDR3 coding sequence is TGCGCCAGCAGCGCACAGGGTCTGAGCAATCAGCCCCAGCATTTT. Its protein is CASSAQGLSNQPQHF.

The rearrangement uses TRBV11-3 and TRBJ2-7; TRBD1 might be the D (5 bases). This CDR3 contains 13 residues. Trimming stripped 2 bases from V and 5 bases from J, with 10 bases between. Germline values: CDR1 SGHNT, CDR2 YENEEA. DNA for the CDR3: TGTGCCAGCAGCTTACAGGGTGCCCACGAGCAGTACTTC. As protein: CASSLQGAHEQYF.

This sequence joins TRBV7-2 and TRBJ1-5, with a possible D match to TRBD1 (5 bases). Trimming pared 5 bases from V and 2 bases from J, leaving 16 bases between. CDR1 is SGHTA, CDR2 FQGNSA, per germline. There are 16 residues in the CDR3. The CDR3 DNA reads TGTGCCAGCAGCCCGGGGACTCGAGCGGGCAATCAGCCCCAGCATTTT. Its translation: CASSPGTRAGNQPQHF. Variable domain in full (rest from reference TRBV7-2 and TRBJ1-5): GAGVSQSPSNKVTEKGKDVELRCDPISGHTALYWYRQSLGQGLEFLIYFQGNSAPDKSGLPSDRFSAERTGGSVSTLTIQRTQQEDSAVYLCASSPGTRAGNQPQHFGDGTRLSIL.